The 16 T cell receptor beta chains listed next were all sequenced from one sample in a study of T cell responses to AZD1222 COVID-19 vaccine. The repertoire was sequenced with immunoSEQ multiplex PCR; TCRdb's copy has only in-frame clones and lacks some. The sample lists 120,000 or so clones, around 90% occurring once. The source material was peripheral blood, sampled on day 0 of AZD1222 vaccination. These receptors were taken from an adult in good health.

The CDR3 is CASSLGQGHYGYTF. CDR3 nucleotides: TGTGCCAGCAGTCTAGGACAGGGACACTATGGCTACACCTTC. The chain joins TRBV28 to TRBJ1-2; TRBD1 agrees at 8 bases. The CDR3 runs 14 residues. Germline V gene data show CDR1 as MDHEN and CDR2 as SYDVKM. With V trimmed by 5 bases and J by 3 bases, 5 bases remained unmatched.

The chain recombines TRBV14 with TRBJ1-3; the D is unclear. The V end was cut by 0 bases, the J end by 11 bases, with 8 bases between. Germline-derived CDR1 and CDR2 are SGHDN and FVKESK. The CDR3 has 12 residues. This chain's CDR3 is CASSQDTRPIYF. The CDR3 nucleotides read TGTGCCAGCAGCCAAGATACCAGGCCCATATATTTT.

This clone was counted a few times. The rearrangement uses TRBV28 and TRBJ1-4; D is undetermined. V was trimmed by 3 bases and J by 4 bases, leaving 15 bases between them. From germline, CDR1 is MDHEN and CDR2 SYDVKM. CDR3 length equals 16 residues. In nucleotides, the CDR3 is TGTGCCAGCAGTTTGGCCCTTCCCGGAGGTAATGAAAAACTGTTTTTT. This sequence encodes CASSLALPGGNEKLFF.

This clone came up once. This chain links TRBV6-5 with TRBJ2-1; D uncertain. Trimming pared 8 bases from V and 3 bases from J, leaving 17 bases between. CDR3 size: 15 residues. The germline CDR1 and CDR2 sequences are MNHEY and SVGAGI. CDR3 amino acids: CASSRPVAGYNEQFF. The CDR3 DNA reads TGTGCCAGCTCTAGGCCCGTAGCAGGCTACAATGAGCAGTTCTTC.

This clone came up once. The chain couples TRBV10-3 to TRBJ1-2; D may be TRBD1 (5 bases). V lost 7 bases to trimming and J lost 4 bases, with 7 bases between them. Germline V lookup: CDR1 ENHRY, CDR2 SYGVKD. This CDR3 is 11 amino acids long. The CDR3 spells CAIKGTYGYTF. For the CDR3, the DNA is TGTGCCATCAAGGGGACCTATGGCTACACCTTC.

Details on this clone: The same CDR3 also results from other DNA sequences found in this sample. Here the CDR3 reads CASSLVANTEAFF. The CDR3 bases are TGTGCCAGCAGCTTAGTGGCGAACACTGAAGCTTTCTTT. The chain links TRBV7-2 to TRBJ1-1; D is unclear. V was clipped by 1 base and J by 1 base, with 4 bases between them. Germline CDR1 reads SGHTA; CDR2 reads FQGNSA. This CDR3 has 13 residues.

The chain links TRBV5-6 to TRBJ1-4; no clear D gene. Trimming took off 0 bases at V and 2 bases at J, with 8 bases between the two ends. Per the germline V gene, CDR1 is SGHDT and CDR2 is YYEEEE. This CDR3 comprises 15 residues. DNA of the CDR3: TGTGCCAGCAGCTTGGTCGGAACGACTAATGAAAAACTGTTTTTT. The encoded protein is CASSLVGTTNEKLFF.

The chain links TRBV5-5 to TRBJ2-6; the match to TRBD1 covers 7 bases. Germline assignment: CDR1 SGHKS and CDR2 YYEKEE (reference sequence). The CDR3 has 17 amino acids. V dropped 2 bases and J dropped 3; count of bases not matched to a gene: 8. Here the CDR3 DNA reads TGTGCCAGCAGCTTCGACAGGGCGTCGGGTGGGGCCAACGTCCTGACTTTC. As protein: CASSFDRASGGANVLTF.

The chain carries TRBV3-1 (or the pseudogene TRBV3-2) and TRBJ1-2; D remains unclear. Deletions cut 2 bases from V and 2 bases from J, with 0 bases between. In germline, CDR1 is LGHDT, CDR2 YNNKEL (reference sequence). The CDR3 runs 11 residues. The CDR3 nucleotides are TGTGCCAGCAGCCAAAACTATGGCTACACCTTC. It translates to CASSQNYGYTF.

This chain links TRBV15 with TRBJ1-5, with 9 bases lining up with TRBD1. J was trimmed by 5 bases and V by 5 bases; bases with no gene match: 7. Per germline, CDR1 LNHNV and CDR2 YYDKDF (reference sequence). The CDR3 covers 15 residues. The CDR3 DNA reads TGTGCCACCAGCCCTAATAACAGGGGGCATCAGCCCCAGCATTTT. This gives the protein CATSPNNRGHQPQHF.

The chain has TRBV10-2 and TRBJ1-2; 7 nucleotides line up with TRBD1. The V gene's germline CDR1 is WSHSY and CDR2 SAAADI. After removal of 0 bases from V and 7 bases from J, the junction contained 8 bases not matched to a gene. This CDR3 contains 15 residues. CDR3 amino acids: CASSESTGTVFGYTF. The CDR3 DNA reads as TGCGCCAGCAGTGAGTCGACAGGGACGGTTTTTGGCTACACCTTC.

The chain combines TRBV5-1 with TRBJ1-1, with a possible D match to TRBD1 (5 bases). The CDR3 is made up of 14 amino acids. The germline gives CDR1 SGHRS, CDR2 YFSETQ. With 0 bases removed from V and 2 bases from J, the gap between germline ends came to 8 bases. The CDR3 loop reads CASSLVGANTEAFF. The CDR3 coding sequence is TGCGCCAGCAGCTTGGTAGGGGCTAACACTGAAGCTTTCTTT.

This clone was found once. This chain links TRBV7-9 with TRBJ1-5; D unclear. CDR1 SEHNR and CDR2 FQNEAQ come from the germline V gene (reference sequence). V gave up 3 bases and J gave up 3 bases, with 9 bases separating them. The length of the CDR3 is 14 residues. DNA for the CDR3: TGTGCCAGCAGCTTTGACGGGGACAATCAGCCCCAGCATTTT. Translated, it gives CASSFDGDNQPQHF.

This chain connects TRBV19 to TRBJ2-7, with TRBD2 matching 9 bases. CDR3 size: 15 residues. V dropped 6 bases and J dropped 2; count of bases not matched to a gene: 8. The V gene's germline CDR1 is LNHDA and CDR2 SQIVND (reference sequence). The CDR3, as DNA: TGTGCCAGTAGCCTTAGCGGGAGCCCAACCTACGAGCAGTACTTC. It encodes CASSLSGSPTYEQYF.

The genes are TRBV6-1 and TRBJ1-5; D might be TRBD1 (5 bases). CDR1 is MNHNS, CDR2 SASEGT, per germline. The CDR3 has 15 residues. Trimming removed 2 bases from V and 4 bases from J, with 12 bases in between. The DNA for the CDR3 is TGTGCCAGCAGTGAACTCTTCCGGGGGAATCAGCCCCAGCATTTT. It specifies CASSELFRGNQPQHF.

The rearrangement links TRBV5-1 to TRBJ1-1, with 8 bases that match TRBD1. Germline V gene data show CDR1 as SGHRS and CDR2 as YFSETQ. The CDR3 has 14 amino acids. Trimming at V came to 0 bases and at J to 4 bases, leaving 2 bases not matched to a gene. DNA of the CDR3: TGCGCCAGCAGCTTGGATACAGGGGGCACTGAAGCTTTCTTT. Translating it yields CASSLDTGGTEAFF.